This T cell receptor beta chain was identified during a study of T cells in Graves' hyperthyroidism and ophthalmopathy. Patients counted as stable if ophthalmopathy did not develop within 18 months. Diagnoses used clinical symptoms, serum thyroxine and TRAb, thyroid ultrasound and orbital computed tomography. This clonotype was seen at least ten times. Amplification targeted TCR beta CDR3 regions from RNA transcripts. The study used the HTBI primer set for a first-round RT-PCR of the TCR CDR3. TCRdb fed the multiplex PCR reads into MiXCR, producing one record per CDR3 protein. The table includes about 400,000 distinct CDR3 sequences, 13% detected once. The sequence came from a woman in her late teens or twenties with Graves' hyperthyroidism. Sequencing was performed on blood.

The chain's CDR3 is CASSPDRGLGEQYF. The CDR3 DNA reads TGCGCCAGCAGCCCCGACAGGGGGCTAGGCGAGCAGTACTTC. The J gene is TRBJ2-7, the V gene TRBV5-1, with TRBD1 matching 10 bases. This CDR3 region has 14 residues. Germline CDR1 reads SGHRS; CDR2 reads YFSETQ. V dropped 4 bases and J dropped 6; count of bases not matched to a gene: 7.